This T cell receptor beta chain appears in the sequencing data of a study of shared clonotypes between healthy human individuals. Looking at the study overall: The composition of the donors was two women and three men aged 18 to 49.

Concerning this clone itself: Its antigen is unidentified.

In the source study's methods: ImmunoSEQ output lacked quality scores and full-length reads, limiting matched filtering. The protocol was immunoSEQ multiplex PCR, while the TCRdb copy is restricted to in-frame clones and leaves out a portion. For V, J and clone size, that table is used; D and trimming come from the DNA. The sample records a few million clones, around 95% being singletons. Findings and caveats of the study: Investigators expected sequencing depth to affect clonotype sharing among donors.

This CDR3 contains 12 residues. Germline CDR1 is MNHEY and CDR2 is SVGAGI. V was cut by 6 bases and J by 3 bases, with 9 bases left in between. CD45RO-negative, CCR7-positively selected cells formed the naive CD8 fraction, excluding terminally differentiated effector memory CD45RA+ cells. The chain has TRBV6-5 and TRBJ2-7; D remains ambiguous. The sequence derives from a man aged 18 to 29 in good health. Some clones in this sample may be carry-over from other donors' samples. The specimen was naive CD8+ T cells from PBMCs. CDR3 coding DNA: TGTGCCAGCAGCCATAACAGCTACGAGCAGTACTTC. Encoded protein: CASSHNSYEQYF.